This T cell receptor beta chain was found in a study of blood T cell repertoires in COVID-19 (dated by TCRdb to about 2020). Broadly, across the study: Collaborator samples came from the United States, Italy and Spain and covered acute and convalescent phases of COVID-19. Deeply sampled blood TCRbeta repertoires from subjects exposed to, actively infected with, or recovered from COVID-19 were included in the dataset. The sample metadata nearly always contained a de-identified subject ID, COVID-19 status, age in years and sex. The material from the prospective study consisted of cDNA or gDNA derived from T cells, B-cell-depleted T cells, or PBMCs. Where HLA class I and class II types were available, the types were taken from metadata supplied by the sample provider, not from assay-based typing. Samples came from the ongoing ImmuneRACE study (first 160 participants) plus 1,254 subjects from 6 global collaborators. A freely available public database, intended as a resource for researchers studying the immune response to SARS-CoV-2, is where the repertoires were released.

CDR1 and CDR2 (KGHDR, SFDVKD) derive from the germline V gene. Trimmed from V: 0 bases; trimmed from J: 5 bases; junction bases lacking a gene match: 7. The cysteine opens and the phenylalanine closes a CDR3 of 17 amino acids. Just CDR3 DNA is preserved here, 51 bases in frame from base 1. This clone was seen only once. The specificity of this receptor is unknown. No quality values exist for individual bases; no much larger clone is one base distant. TCRbeta CDR3 regions were amplified from genomic DNA by means of the immunoSEQ Assay, a bias-controlled multiplex PCR. As for how the authors treated the data: Nucleated cell counts per sample were estimated from amplification of reference gene primers within the assay. Sequence reads were collapsed and filtered to measure the absolute abundance of every unique TCRbeta CDR3 rearrangement. Productive Simpson clonality was computed per sample as the square root of Simpson's diversity index over productive rearrangements. What TCRdb holds here is the immuneACCESS table cut down to in-frame rearrangements. Part of the clones is not present; checked against another copy, under half of the missing clones reflect an unresolved V gene, and the others are unexplained. The DNA gave D and trimming, while V, J and clone size come from that table. In this sample the table shows more than 350,000 clones, more than 80% of which occur a single time. The ten largest clones take up about 3% of the sample.

Points the paper makes about the study in general: The quantity of clinical and demographic metadata differed by source and by participant and was supplied without curation.

One collaborating source in Seattle enrolled patients while the patients were actively infected and followed the patients over time throughout the course of disease. Whole blood was collected in K2EDTA tubes by collaborating institutions according to the institutions' own protocols. Collaborator samples were shipped for TCRbeta analysis as frozen whole blood, isolated PBMCs, or DNA extracted from either sample type. Sample: peripheral blood. This receptor was taken from a young woman with COVID-19, enrolled during active disease. This receptor chain uses TRBV24-1 and TRBJ2-1, with 9 bases matching TRBD2. The sequenced DNA: TGTGCCACCAGTGATTTGCAAGGAGCGGGAGGAAACAATGAGCAGTTCTTC. Translated, it reads CATSDLQGAGGNNEQFF.